This T cell receptor (beta chain) appears in the sequencing data of a study of CD8 T cells in ankylosing spondylitis. Overall study results and limits: Before this, some motif variants had been reported in reactive arthritis synovial fluid and blood. Matched ankylosing spondylitis synovial fluid reportedly contained a significantly enriched population of disease-linked clones. In ankylosing spondylitis blood, a motif of seven to nine highly homologous TCR beta variants appeared characteristic. CD8+ disease-linked clones were present at relatively low frequencies in blood.

V was cut by 5 bases and J by 6 bases, with 16 bases left in between. The V gene's germline CDR1 is SQVTM and CDR2 ANQGSEA. CDR3 length equals 13 residues. Quantitative 5'-RACE with molecular barcodes produced the TCR beta libraries. Each CDR3 protein is one row after TCRdb ran MiXCR on the 5' RACE reads. The sample carries 350,000 to 450,000 distinct CDR3 sequences, 26% recorded once. This clonotype was picked up a small number of times. What it binds is not known. Sequencing input: blood, either unsorted or a sorted T cell fraction (not recorded which). The clonotype originates from a male donor with ankylosing spondylitis. The rearrangement joins TRBV29-1 to TRBJ1-1; D may be TRBD1 (6 bases). The CDR3 nucleotides read TGCAGCGTTAGGGGTAGGGGGGTCCCTGAAGCTTTCTTT. Translating it yields CSVRGRGVPEAFF. Looking up the rest from reference TRBV29-1 and TRBJ1-1 gives the full variable domain: SAVISQKPSRDICQRGTSLTIQCQVDSQVTMMFWYRQQPGQSLTLIATANQGSEATYESGFVIDKFPISRPNLTFSTLTVSNMSPEDSSIYLCSVRGRGVPEAFFGQGTRLTVV.